This record concerns one T cell receptor beta chain sequence. The record originates from a study of technical replicates of blood from a few donors. The CDR3 sequence is 12 residues long. V lost 2 bases and J 6 bases, leaving 8 bases between the germline ends. Looked up from germline, CDR1 is MDHEN and CDR2 is SYDVKM. The table came from immunoSEQ multiplex PCR; TCRdb's copy has only in-frame clones and leaves some out. The sample lists approximately 85,000 clones, 90% to 95% occurring once. V is TRBV28 and J is TRBJ2-7; tentatively, D is TRBD1 (6 bases). What was sequenced was T cells isolated from PBMCs. This clonotype was sampled from a human donor in good health. The CDR3 bases are TGTGCCAGCAGTTTACAGGGGATCGAGCAGTACTTC. This sequence encodes CASSLQGIEQYF.